What follows is one T cell receptor beta chain and its context. Profiling relied on immunoSEQ multiplex PCR, and the TCRdb table lists in-frame clones only, not all of them. The sample holds under 55,000 clones, 65% to 85% seen once. The record originates from a study of radiotherapy plus CTLA-4 blockade in lung cancer. With 1 base removed from V and 5 bases from J, the gap between germline ends came to 14 bases. This CDR3 is 15 amino acids long. Germline V gene data show CDR1 as SNHLY and CDR2 as FYNNEI. This material consisted of peripheral blood, taken from a patient treated with radiotherapy plus ipilimumab. The sequence was obtained from a human donor with non-small cell lung cancer who had a partial response to radiotherapy plus ipilimumab. The chain couples TRBV2 to TRBJ1-2; D might be TRBD1 (5 bases). CDR3 sequence reads: CASSEGPGHRYGYTF. For the CDR3, the DNA is TGTGCCAGCAGTGAAGGGCCAGGGCATCGGTATGGCTACACCTTC.